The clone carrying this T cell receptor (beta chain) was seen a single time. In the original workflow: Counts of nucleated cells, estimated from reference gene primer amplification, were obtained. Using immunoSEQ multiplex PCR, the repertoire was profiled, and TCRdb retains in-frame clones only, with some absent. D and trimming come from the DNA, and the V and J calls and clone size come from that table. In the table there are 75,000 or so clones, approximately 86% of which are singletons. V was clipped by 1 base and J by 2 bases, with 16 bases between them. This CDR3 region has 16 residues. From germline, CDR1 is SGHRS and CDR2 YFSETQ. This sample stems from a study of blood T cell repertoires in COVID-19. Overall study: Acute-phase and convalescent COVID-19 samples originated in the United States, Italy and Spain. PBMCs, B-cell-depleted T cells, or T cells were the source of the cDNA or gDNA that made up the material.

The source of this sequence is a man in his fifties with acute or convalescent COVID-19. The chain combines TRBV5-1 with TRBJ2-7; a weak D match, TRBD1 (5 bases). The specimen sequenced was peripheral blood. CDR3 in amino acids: CASSLFGAGSTYEQYF. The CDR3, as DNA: TGCGCCAGCAGCTTGTTTGGGGCAGGGTCTACCTACGAGCAGTACTTC.